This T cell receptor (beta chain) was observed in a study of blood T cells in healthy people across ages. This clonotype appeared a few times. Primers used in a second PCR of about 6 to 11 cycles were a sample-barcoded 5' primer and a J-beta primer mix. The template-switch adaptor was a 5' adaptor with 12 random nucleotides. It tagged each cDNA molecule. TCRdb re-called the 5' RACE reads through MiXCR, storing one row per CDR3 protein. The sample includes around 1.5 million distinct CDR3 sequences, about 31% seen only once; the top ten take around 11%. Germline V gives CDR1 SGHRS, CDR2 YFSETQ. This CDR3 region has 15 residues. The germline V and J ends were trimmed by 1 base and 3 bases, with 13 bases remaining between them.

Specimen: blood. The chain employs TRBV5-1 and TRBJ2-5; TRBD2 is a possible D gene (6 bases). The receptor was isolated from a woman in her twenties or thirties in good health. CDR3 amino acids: CASSLRGSGKETQYF. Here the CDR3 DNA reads TGCGCCAGCAGCTTGAGAGGTAGCGGCAAAGAGACCCAGTACTTC.